This T cell receptor (beta chain) was documented in a study of shared clonotypes between healthy human individuals. Study conclusions and caveats: Owing to a small donor count, the genetic and exposure-history diversity represented was limited. A reduction in generation probabilities was seen for non-shared clonotypes relative to those shared by all four donors. Sharing across four donors was highest in naive CD4 (around 5%) and lowest in memory CD8 (approximately 0.4%).

This clone was found a few times. Its antigen is as yet unknown. CD45RO-negative, CCR7-selected cells formed the naive CD8 fraction, which excluded terminally differentiated effector memory CD45RA+ cells. J gave up 5 bases and V 4 bases, and 10 bases lay outside the gene matches. The CDR3 covers 16 residues. CDR1 and CDR2 from the germline V gene are SGDLS and YYNGEE. Clones were sequenced by immunoSEQ multiplex PCR, and TCRdb holds only the in-frame ones, with some missing. The data show around 2.1 million clones, with about 93% seen just once and under 2% held by the top ten. Input material: naive CD8+ T cells from PBMCs. The rearrangement uses TRBV9 and TRBJ2-2; 8 positions agree with TRBD1. The source of this sequence is a man in his late teens or twenties in good health. Some clones in this sample may be carry-over from other donors' samples. The CDR3 protein is CASSPSPTGVTGELFF. The CDR3 nucleotides read TGTGCCAGCAGCCCAAGCCCGACAGGGGTTACCGGGGAGCTGTTTTTT.